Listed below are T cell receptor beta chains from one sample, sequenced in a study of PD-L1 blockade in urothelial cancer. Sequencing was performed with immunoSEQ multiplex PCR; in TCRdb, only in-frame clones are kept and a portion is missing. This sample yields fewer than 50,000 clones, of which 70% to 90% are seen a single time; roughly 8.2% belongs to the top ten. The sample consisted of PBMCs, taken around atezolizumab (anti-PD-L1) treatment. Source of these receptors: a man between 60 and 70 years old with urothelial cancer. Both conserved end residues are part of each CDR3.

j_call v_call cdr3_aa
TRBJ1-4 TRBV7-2 CASSLDSSEKLFF
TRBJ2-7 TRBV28 CASSSGQKYEQYF
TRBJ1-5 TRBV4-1 CASSFHTTGTDYQPQHF
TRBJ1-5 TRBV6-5 CASRATGPNQPQHF
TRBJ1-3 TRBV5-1 CASSYRFGVRNTIYF
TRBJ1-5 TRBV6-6 CASSKVGTGNQPQHF
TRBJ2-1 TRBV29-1 CSVEGRGGVHNEQFF
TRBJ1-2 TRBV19 CASSIRVRGQHGYTF
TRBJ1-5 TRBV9 CASSPTGLEPQHF
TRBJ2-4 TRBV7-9 CASSPDLGAGGPNIQYF
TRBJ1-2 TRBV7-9 CASSPGQEGGYTF
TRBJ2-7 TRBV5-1 CASSLTGQGTYEQYF
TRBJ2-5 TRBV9 CASSALAGRLPETQYF
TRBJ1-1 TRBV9 CATRRLDSNTEAFF
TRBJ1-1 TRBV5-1 CASSLGGVSTYRNTEAFF
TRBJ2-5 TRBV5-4 CASSLGGTSGGAMTQYF
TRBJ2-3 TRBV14 CASSQSLSSARDTQYF
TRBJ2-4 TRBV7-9 CASSLAGQGANIQYF
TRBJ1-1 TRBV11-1 CASSPFGSEAFF
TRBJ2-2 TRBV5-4 CASSLLDSGRLNTGELFF
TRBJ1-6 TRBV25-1 CASSVHDGPYNSPLHF
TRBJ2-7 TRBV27 CASSLAVSYEQYF
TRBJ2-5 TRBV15 CATSPGTQQETQYF
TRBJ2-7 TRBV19 CASSVSGYYEQYF
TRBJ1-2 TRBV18 CASSPRVQDYGYTF
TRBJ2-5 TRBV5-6 CASSADPGETQYF
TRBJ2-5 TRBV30 CAWSSPGAKATQYF
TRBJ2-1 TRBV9 CASSPYRGGRYNEQFF
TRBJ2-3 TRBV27 CASKGLAGGTDTQYF
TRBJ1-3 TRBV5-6 CASSLWRRNSGNTIYF
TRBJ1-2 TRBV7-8 CASSLGRRRGYGYTF
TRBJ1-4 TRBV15 CATSRDSGQGLGEKLFF
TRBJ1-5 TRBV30 CAWSGSNQPQHF
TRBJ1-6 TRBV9 CASSAQPGQSPLHF
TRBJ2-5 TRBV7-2 CASSLGHRGGETQYF